The 11 T cell receptor beta chains below were found in one sample sequenced in a study of cytomegalovirus exposure and HLA in healthy donors (dated by TCRdb to about 2017). Preparation of the library involved the immunoSEQ multiplex PCR assay. Sourced from immuneACCESS, this table was stored by TCRdb with only in-frame sequences that have V and J called. A share of the clones is absent; for the studies checked, an unresolved V gene accounts for under half, and the remainder has no known explanation. In all, the sample holds about 360,000 clones, and 80% to 90% of those were seen once. The ten top clones hold approximately 0.86% of the sample. Sequencing was done on a sample of PBMCs. Receptors originate from a woman aged 18-35 years in good health and CMV-seronegative.

The chain is built from TRBV30 and TRBJ2-2; D is possibly TRBD2 (5 bases). CDR3 size: 14 residues. V was clipped by 4 bases and J by 0 bases, with 9 bases between them. Germline assignment: CDR1 GTSNPN and CDR2 SVGIG (reference sequence). CDR3 protein: CAWKTGTNTGELFF. CDR3 bases: TGTGCCTGGAAGACGGGAACGAACACCGGGGAGCTGTTTTTT.

This clone was detected only once. The chain uses TRBV15 and TRBJ1-5; D might be TRBD1 (5 bases). This CDR3 contains 15 residues. Germline CDR1 reads LNHNV; CDR2 reads YYDKDF (reference sequence). The germline V and J ends were trimmed by 0 bases and 3 bases, with 9 bases remaining between them. The CDR3 loop reads CATSREAGVNQPQHF. The CDR3 DNA sequence: TGTGCCACCAGCAGAGAGGCGGGGGTCAATCAGCCCCAGCATTTT. The whole variable domain, filled in from reference TRBV15 and TRBJ1-5, reads DAMVIQNPRYQVTQFGKPVTLSCSQTLNHNVMYWYQQKSSQAPKLLFHYYDKDFNNEADTPDNFQSRRPNTSFCFLDIRSPGLGDTAMYLCATSREAGVNQPQHFGDGTRLSIL.

Written as DNA, the CDR3 is TGTGCCAGCAGTTTATCTCGTCCCATTCTGACGGCGACTCCCTACGAGCAGTACTTC. It is translated as CASSLSRPILTATPYEQYF. The rearrangement uses TRBV28 and TRBJ2-7; D gene ambiguous. V was pared by 1 base and J by 2 bases, with 24 bases between. CDR3 length: 19 residues. Germline lookup yields CDR1 MDHEN and CDR2 SYDVKM.

The genes are TRBV27 and TRBJ1-3; a weak D match, TRBD1 (6 bases). The CDR3 sequence is 14 residues long. The germline gives CDR1 MNHEY, CDR2 SMNVEV (reference sequence). Deletions cut 6 bases from V and 2 bases from J, with 11 bases between. CDR3 in DNA: TGTGCCAGCAGCCGACAGGTGACTGGAAACACCATATATTTT. This gives the protein CASSRQVTGNTIYF.

The V gene is TRBV6-1, the J gene TRBJ1-3; TRBD1 aligns across 7 bases. Germline V lookup: CDR1 MNHNS, CDR2 SASEGT. Losses at the gene ends were 3 bases for V and 4 bases for J; bases not matched to a gene: 6. This CDR3 has 15 residues. CDR3: CASSETGSAGNTIYF. CDR3 nucleotides: TGTGCCAGCAGTGAGACAGGGTCTGCCGGAAACACCATATATTTT.

This sequence joins TRBV28 and TRBJ2-7, with 9 bases aligning to TRBD1. Germline assignment: CDR1 MDHEN and CDR2 SYDVKM. The CDR3 totals 14 residues. Trimming cost V 7 bases and J 3 bases; bases outside gene matches: 7. The DNA of the CDR3 is TGTGCCAGCACCCCGGGACAGGGAAACTACGAGCAGTACTTC. This translates into CASTPGQGNYEQYF.

The genes are TRBV27 and TRBJ2-7; D is perhaps TRBD1 (6 bases). The CDR3 runs to 15 residues. Germline V gene sequence: CDR1 MNHEY, CDR2 SMNVEV (reference sequence). Trimming removed 3 bases from V and 7 bases from J, with 19 bases in between. The CDR3 is CASSFLGAWRDEQYF. CDR3 bases: TGTGCCAGCAGTTTCCTGGGGGCCTGGCGAGATGAGCAGTACTTC.

The chain employs TRBV7-9 and TRBJ2-7; TRBD1 agrees at 7 bases. The CDR3 extends over 17 amino acids. Germline loops: CDR1 SEHNR, CDR2 FQNEAQ (reference sequence). V was pared by 2 bases and J by 0 bases, with 10 bases of the junction left unmatched. CDR3 sequence (DNA): TGTGCCAGCAGCTTATCGACAGGGAGAGGGTTCTCCTACGAGCAGTACTTC. Translated, it gives CASSLSTGRGFSYEQYF.

The rearrangement joins TRBV5-6 to TRBJ1-2, with TRBD1 matching 7 bases. This CDR3 comprises 18 residues. With V trimmed by 4 bases and J by 4 bases, 19 bases remained unmatched. CDR1 is SGHDT and CDR2 is YYEEEE in the germline V gene. The CDR3 DNA follows: TGTGCCAGCAGCCGCAGAACACAAATACAGGGGAGATTCTATGGCTACACCTTC. This gives the protein CASSRRTQIQGRFYGYTF.

The CDR3, as DNA: TGTGCCAGCAGCTTGAAGGGGGCTAAACATGGCTACACCTTC. As protein: CASSLKGAKHGYTF. V and J are TRBV5-6 and TRBJ1-2; 7 bases are shared with TRBD1. The length of the CDR3 is 14 residues. Trimming removed 1 base from V and 6 bases from J; junction bases left unmatched: 6. Germline V gene sequence: CDR1 SGHDT, CDR2 YYEEEE.

The V call is TRBV28, the J call TRBJ1-2; D unclear. The V end was cut by 6 bases, the J end by 4 bases, with 12 bases between. There are 13 residues in the CDR3. Looked up from germline, CDR1 is MDHEN and CDR2 is SYDVKM. The CDR3 DNA sequence: TGTGCCAGCAGCGGCCAGACGGGCTATGGCTACACCTTC. Its translation is CASSGQTGYGYTF.